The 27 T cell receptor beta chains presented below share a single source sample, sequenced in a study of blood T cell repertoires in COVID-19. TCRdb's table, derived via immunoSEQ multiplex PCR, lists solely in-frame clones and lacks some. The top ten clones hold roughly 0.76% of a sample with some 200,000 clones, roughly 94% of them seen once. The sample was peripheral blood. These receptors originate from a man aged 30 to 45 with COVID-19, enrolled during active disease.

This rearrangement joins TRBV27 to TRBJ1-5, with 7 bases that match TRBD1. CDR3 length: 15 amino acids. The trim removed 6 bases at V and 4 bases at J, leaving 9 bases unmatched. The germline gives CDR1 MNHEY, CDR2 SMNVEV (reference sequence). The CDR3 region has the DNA TGTGCCAGCAGCAGGGGGTATGGGGAGAATCAGCCCCAGCATTTT. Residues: CASSRGYGENQPQHF.

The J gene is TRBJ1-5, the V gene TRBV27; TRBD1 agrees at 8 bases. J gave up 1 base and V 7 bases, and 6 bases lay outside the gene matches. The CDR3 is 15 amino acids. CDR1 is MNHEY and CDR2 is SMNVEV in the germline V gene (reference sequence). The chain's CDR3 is CASTGQGRSNQPQHF. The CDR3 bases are TGTGCCAGCACCGGACAGGGTAGGAGCAATCAGCCCCAGCATTTT.

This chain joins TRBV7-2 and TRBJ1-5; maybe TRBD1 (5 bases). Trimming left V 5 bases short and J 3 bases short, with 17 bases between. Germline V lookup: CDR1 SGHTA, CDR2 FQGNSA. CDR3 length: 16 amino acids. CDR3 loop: CASSLYSAGDNQPQHF. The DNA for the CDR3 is TGTGCCAGCAGCCTCTATTCGGCGGGGGACAATCAGCCCCAGCATTTT.

CDR3 DNA sequence: TGTGCCAGCAGCTCCACAGGGGGTAATAGCTACACCTTC. Translation: CASSSTGGNSYTF. The J gene is TRBJ1-2, the V gene TRBV7-3; TRBD1 aligns across 8 bases. This CDR3 comprises 13 residues. Losses at the gene ends were 4 bases for V and 9 bases for J; bases not matched to a gene: 7. Germline V gene lookup returns CDR1 SGHTA and CDR2 FQGTGA.

The CDR3 DNA follows: TGTGCCAGTAGTATGGGGCAGGAGTGGAACACCATATATTTT. Translation: CASSMGQEWNTIYF. The rearrangement links TRBV19 to TRBJ1-3; D might be TRBD1 (5 bases). The CDR3 is 14 amino acids. CDR1 LNHDA and CDR2 SQIVND come from the germline V gene (reference sequence). The germline V and J ends were trimmed by 3 bases and 7 bases, with 13 bases remaining between them.

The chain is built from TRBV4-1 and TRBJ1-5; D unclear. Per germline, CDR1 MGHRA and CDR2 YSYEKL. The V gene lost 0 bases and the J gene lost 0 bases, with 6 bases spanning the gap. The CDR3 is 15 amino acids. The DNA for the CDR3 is TGCGCCAGCAGCCAAGATATCGGTAGCAATCAGCCCCAGCATTTT. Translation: CASSQDIGSNQPQHF.

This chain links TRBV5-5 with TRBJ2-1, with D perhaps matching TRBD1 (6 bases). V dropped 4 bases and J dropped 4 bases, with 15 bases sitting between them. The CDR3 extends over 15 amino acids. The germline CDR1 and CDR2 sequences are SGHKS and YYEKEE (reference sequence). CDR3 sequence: CASSPRQAVYNEQFF. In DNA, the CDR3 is TGTGCCAGCAGCCCGAGACAGGCGGTGTACAATGAGCAGTTCTTC.

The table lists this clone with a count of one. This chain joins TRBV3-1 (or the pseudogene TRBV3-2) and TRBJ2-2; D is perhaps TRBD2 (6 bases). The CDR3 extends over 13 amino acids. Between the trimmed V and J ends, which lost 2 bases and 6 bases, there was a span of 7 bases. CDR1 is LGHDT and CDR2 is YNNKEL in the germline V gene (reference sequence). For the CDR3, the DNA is TGTGCCAGCAGCCAAACTAGCTCCGGGGAGCTGTTTTTT. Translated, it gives CASSQTSSGELFF.

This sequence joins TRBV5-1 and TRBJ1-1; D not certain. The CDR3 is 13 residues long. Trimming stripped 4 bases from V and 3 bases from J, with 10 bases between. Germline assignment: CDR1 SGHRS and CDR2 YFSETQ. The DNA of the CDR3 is TGCGCCAGCAGCCCCGATTCAGACACTGAAGCTTTCTTT. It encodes CASSPDSDTEAFF.

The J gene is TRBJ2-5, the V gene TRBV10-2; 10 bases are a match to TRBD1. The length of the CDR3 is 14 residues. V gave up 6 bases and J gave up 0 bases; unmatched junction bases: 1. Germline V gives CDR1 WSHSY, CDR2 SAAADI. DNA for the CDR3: TGCGCCAGCAGGACAGGGGGCAACCAAGAGACCCAGTACTTC. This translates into CASRTGGNQETQYF.

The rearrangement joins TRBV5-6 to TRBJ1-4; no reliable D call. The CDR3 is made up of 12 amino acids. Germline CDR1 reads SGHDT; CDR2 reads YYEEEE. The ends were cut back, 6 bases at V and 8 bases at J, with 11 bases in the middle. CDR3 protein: CASNGGGEKLFF. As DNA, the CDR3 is TGTGCCAGCAACGGTGGAGGGGAAAAACTGTTTTTT.

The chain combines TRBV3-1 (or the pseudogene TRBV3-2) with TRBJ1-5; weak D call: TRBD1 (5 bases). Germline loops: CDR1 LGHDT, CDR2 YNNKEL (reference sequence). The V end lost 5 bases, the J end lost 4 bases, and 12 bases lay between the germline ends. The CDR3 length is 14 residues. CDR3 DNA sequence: TGTGCCAGCAGCTTACCCCAGGGAAATCAGCCCCAGCATTTT. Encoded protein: CASSLPQGNQPQHF.

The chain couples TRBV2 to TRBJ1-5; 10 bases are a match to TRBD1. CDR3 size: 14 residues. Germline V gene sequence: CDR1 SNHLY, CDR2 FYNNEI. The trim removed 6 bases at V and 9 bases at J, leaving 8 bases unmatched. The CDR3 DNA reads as TGTGCCAGCAGCGCGGACAGGGGGGGAAGGCCCCAGCATTTT. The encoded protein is CASSADRGGRPQHF. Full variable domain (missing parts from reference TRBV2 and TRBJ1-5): EPEVTQTPSHQVTQMGQEVILRCVPISNHLYFYWYRQILGQKVEFLVSFYNNEISEKSEIFDDQFSVERPDGSNFTLKIRSTKLEDSAMYFCASSADRGGRPQHFGDGTRLSIL.

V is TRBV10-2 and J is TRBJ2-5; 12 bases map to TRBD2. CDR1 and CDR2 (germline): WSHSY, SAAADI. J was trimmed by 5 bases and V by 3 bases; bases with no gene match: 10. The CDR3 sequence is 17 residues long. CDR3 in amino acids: CASSEITSGGYGETQYF. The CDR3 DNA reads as TGCGCCAGCAGTGAAATCACTAGCGGGGGGTACGGGGAGACCCAGTACTTC.

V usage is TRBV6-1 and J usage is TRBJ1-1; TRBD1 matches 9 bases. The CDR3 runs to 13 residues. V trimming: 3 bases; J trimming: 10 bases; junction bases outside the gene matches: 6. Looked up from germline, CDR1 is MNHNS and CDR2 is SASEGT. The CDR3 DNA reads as TGTGCCAGCAGTGAGATAGGGACAGGGACAGCTTTCTTT. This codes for CASSEIGTGTAFF.

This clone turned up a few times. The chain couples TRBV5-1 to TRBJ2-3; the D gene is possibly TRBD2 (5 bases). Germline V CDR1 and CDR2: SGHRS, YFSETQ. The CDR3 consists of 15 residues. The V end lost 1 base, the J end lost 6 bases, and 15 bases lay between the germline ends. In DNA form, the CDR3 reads TGCGCCAGCAGCTTGTCGTCGGGGTCATCGGATACGCAGTATTTT. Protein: CASSLSSGSSDTQYF.

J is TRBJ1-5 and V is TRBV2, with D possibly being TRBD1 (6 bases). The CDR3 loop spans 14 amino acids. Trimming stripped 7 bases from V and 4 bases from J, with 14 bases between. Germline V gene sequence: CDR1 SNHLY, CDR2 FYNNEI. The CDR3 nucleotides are TGTGCCAGCAACGGAGGGGGGGATAATCAGCCCCAGCATTTT. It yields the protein CASNGGGDNQPQHF.

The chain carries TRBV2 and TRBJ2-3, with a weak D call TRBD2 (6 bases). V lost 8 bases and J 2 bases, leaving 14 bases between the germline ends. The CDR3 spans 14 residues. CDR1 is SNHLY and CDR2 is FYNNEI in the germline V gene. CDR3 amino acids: CASGREILTDTQYF. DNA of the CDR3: TGTGCCAGCGGCCGGGAGATCCTCACAGATACGCAGTATTTT.

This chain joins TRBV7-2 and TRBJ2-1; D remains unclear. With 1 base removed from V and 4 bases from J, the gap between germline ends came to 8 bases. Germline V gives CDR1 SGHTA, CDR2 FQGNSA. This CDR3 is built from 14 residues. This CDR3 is CASSLDRAYNEQFF. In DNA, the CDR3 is TGTGCCAGCAGCTTAGACCGCGCGTACAATGAGCAGTTCTTC.

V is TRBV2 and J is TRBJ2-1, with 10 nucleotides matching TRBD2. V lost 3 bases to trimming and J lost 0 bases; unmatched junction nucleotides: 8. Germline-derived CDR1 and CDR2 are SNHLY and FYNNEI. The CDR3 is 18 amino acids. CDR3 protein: CASSDRAAGGLSYNEQFF. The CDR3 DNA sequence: TGTGCCAGCAGTGATCGAGCAGCGGGGGGGCTCTCCTACAATGAGCAGTTCTTC.

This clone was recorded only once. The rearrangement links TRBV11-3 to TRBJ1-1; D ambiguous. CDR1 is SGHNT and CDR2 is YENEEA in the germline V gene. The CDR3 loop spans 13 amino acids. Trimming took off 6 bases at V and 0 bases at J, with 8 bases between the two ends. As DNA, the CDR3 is TGTGCCAGCAGTAACTACATGAACACTGAAGCTTTCTTT. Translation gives CASSNYMNTEAFF.

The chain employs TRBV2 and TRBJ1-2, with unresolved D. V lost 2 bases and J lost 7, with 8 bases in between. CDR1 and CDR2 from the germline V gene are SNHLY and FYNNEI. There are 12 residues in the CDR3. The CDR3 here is CASSESEGGYTF. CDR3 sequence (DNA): TGTGCCAGCAGTGAAAGTGAGGGTGGCTACACCTTC.

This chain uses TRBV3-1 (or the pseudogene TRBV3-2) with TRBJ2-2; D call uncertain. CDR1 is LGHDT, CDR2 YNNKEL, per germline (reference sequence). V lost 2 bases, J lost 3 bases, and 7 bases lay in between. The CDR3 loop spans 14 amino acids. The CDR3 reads CASSQTSDTGELFF. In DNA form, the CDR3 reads TGTGCCAGCAGCCAAACTTCCGACACCGGGGAGCTGTTTTTT.

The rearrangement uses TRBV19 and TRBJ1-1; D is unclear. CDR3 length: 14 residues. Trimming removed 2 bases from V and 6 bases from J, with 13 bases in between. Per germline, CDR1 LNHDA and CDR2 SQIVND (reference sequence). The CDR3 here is CASSIRVPMAEAFF. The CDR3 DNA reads TGTGCCAGTAGTATACGGGTACCGATGGCTGAAGCTTTCTTT.

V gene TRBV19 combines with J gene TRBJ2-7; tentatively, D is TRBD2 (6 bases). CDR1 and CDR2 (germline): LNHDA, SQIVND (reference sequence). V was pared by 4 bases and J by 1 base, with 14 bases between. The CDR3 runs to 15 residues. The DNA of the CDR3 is TGTGCCAGTAGTACTCCGCGGGGAATGTCCTACGAGCAGTACTTC. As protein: CASSTPRGMSYEQYF.

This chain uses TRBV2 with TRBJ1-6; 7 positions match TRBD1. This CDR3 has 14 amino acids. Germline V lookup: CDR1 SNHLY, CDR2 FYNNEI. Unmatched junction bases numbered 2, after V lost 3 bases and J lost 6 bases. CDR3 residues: CASSDRDSNSPLHF. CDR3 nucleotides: TGTGCCAGCAGTGACAGGGACAGTAATTCACCCCTCCACTTT.

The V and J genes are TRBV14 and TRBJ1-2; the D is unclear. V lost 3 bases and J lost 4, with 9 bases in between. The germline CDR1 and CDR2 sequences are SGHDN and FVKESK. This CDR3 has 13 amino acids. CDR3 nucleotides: TGTGCCAGCAGCCAGGGCAGCTCCTATGGCTACACCTTC. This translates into CASSQGSSYGYTF. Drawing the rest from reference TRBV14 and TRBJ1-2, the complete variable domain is EAGVTQFPSHSVIEKGQTVTLRCDPISGHDNLYWYRRVMGKEIKFLLHFVKESKQDESGMPNNRFLAERTGGTYSTLKVQPAELEDSGVYFCASSQGSSYGYTFGSGTRLTVV.